These T cell receptor beta chains were read from a single sample in a study of blood T cell repertoires in COVID-19. Clones were read by immunoSEQ multiplex PCR, and TCRdb kept only the in-frame ones, dropping some. The sample contains roughly 30,000 clones, under 85% of which appear only once. The sample taken for sequencing was peripheral blood. Source of these receptors: a woman at least 80 years old with acute or convalescent COVID-19. The CDR3 runs from the conserved cysteine through the conserved F or W.

v_gene,j_gene,CDR3aa
TRBV27,TRBJ2-3,CASSLWPTDTQYF
TRBV28,TRBJ1-1,CASSFFARTPSNAEAFF
TRBV24-1,TRBJ2-2,CATSDFGTGNTGELFF
TRBV2,TRBJ2-7,CATSWGTSAFEQYF
TRBV7-3,TRBJ2-7,CASSPQAGTSYEQYF
TRBV11-2,TRBJ1-1,CASSLIQGATEAFF
TRBV30,TRBJ2-6,CAWSSGSGANVLTF
TRBV5-1,TRBJ1-4,CASSLQGANEKLFF
TRBV7-9,TRBJ1-1,CASSSKDNPNTEAFF
TRBV10-3,TRBJ1-1,CAIRGTGNTEAFF
TRBV5-8,TRBJ1-1,CASSYGLLNTEAFF
TRBV6-5,TRBJ1-2,CASSYPTGAGYGYTF
TRBV12-3/TRBV12-4,TRBJ1-4,CASSLFGGEKLFF
TRBV28,TRBJ2-3,CASSLSAGTSTDTQYF
TRBV10-3,TRBJ2-2,CAISEPTGANTGELFF
TRBV7-9,TRBJ2-7,CASMIGGEQYF
TRBV29-1,TRBJ1-1,CSVEDHQGMNTEAFF
TRBV7-6,TRBJ1-4,CASSLPGRGEKLFF
TRBV2,TRBJ1-1,CASSGPRDAEAFF
TRBV11-2,TRBJ1-2,CATSPAGANYGYTF
TRBV6-5,TRBJ1-4,CASRGGGLGEKLFF
TRBV27,TRBJ2-3,CASSLDSWARTDTQYF
TRBV2,TRBJ2-7,CASSFSGTEQYF
TRBV2,TRBJ1-1,CASSGGYSGLGTEAFF
TRBV21-1,TRBJ2-3,CASSPRGGEGRGATDTQYF
TRBV7-9,TRBJ2-1,CASSPLAGGYNEQFF
TRBV28,TRBJ1-2,CASSPAKGYTF